This T cell receptor (beta chain) was profiled in a study of shared clonotypes between healthy human individuals. Each cell subset's genomic DNA was divided evenly among several immunoSEQ plates. Libraries were prepared by immunoSEQ multiplex PCR; TCRdb keeps only in-frame clonotypes and omits some of them. Among hundreds of thousands of clones listed, around 72% were seen once. As for this clone: No antigen is known for it. This sample includes further DNA sequences coding for the same CDR3.

Both subsets, CD45RA+ naive and CD45RA-negative memory, were split from the CD4+ cells. Regarding the study as a whole: Memory subsets generally showed lower estimated richness than naive subsets.

This receptor was obtained from a woman aged 25-40 years in good health. Sequencing input: memory CD4+ T cells sorted from blood. Sample subset: CD45RA-negative fraction.

This CDR3 is CASRDYTGELFF. CDR3 in DNA: TGTGCCAGCAGGGACTACACCGGGGAGCTGTTTTTT. This sequence joins TRBV2 and TRBJ2-2; D perhaps matches TRBD2 (5 bases). The V gene lost 6 bases and the J gene lost 3 bases, with 5 bases spanning the gap. This CDR3 has 12 amino acids. CDR1 is SNHLY and CDR2 is FYNNEI in the germline V gene.